This T cell receptor (beta chain) was captured by sequencing in a study of blood T cell repertoires in COVID-19. Study as a whole: The samples span acute and convalescent COVID-19 from the United States, Italy and Spain. Sources were T cells, B-cell-depleted T cells, or PBMCs; the material itself was cDNA or gDNA.

As handled by the study authors: The assay estimated nucleated cells by amplifying reference gene primers. Generated by immunoSEQ multiplex PCR, the TCRdb table keeps only in-frame clones and is missing some. V and J calls and clone size are given by that table; D and trimming were obtained from the DNA. The repertoire holds 110,000 to 150,000 clones, with roughly 90% as singletons. CDR3 length: 13 amino acids. Germline-derived CDR1 and CDR2 are MNHNY and SVGAGI (reference sequence). The germline V and J ends were trimmed by 2 bases and 10 bases, with 13 bases remaining between them. The V call is TRBV6-6, the J call TRBJ2-3; D may be TRBD1 (5 bases). The sequence came from a man aged 55 to 69 with active or convalescent COVID-19. The sequenced material came from peripheral blood. The CDR3 sequence is CASSYARGMPQYF. CDR3 coding DNA: TGTGCCAGCAGTTACGCTAGGGGTATGCCGCAGTATTTT.